The 9 T cell receptor beta chains reported below all come from one sample, sequenced in a study of blood T cells in healthy people across ages. For the second PCR, which ran for 7 to 11 cycles, a sample-barcoded 5' primer and a J-beta primer mix were used. A single record per CDR3 protein comes from TCRdb applying MiXCR to the 5' RACE reads. The sample yields about 1.7 million distinct CDR3 sequences, under 30% seen once. The specimen was blood. The receptors come from a woman younger than 45 in good health.

This clonotype was counted a few times. V usage is TRBV9 and J usage is TRBJ2-3; 12 bases are shared with TRBD2. Looked up from germline, CDR1 is SGDLS and CDR2 is YYNGEE. This CDR3 contains 16 residues. J was trimmed by 6 bases and V by 1 base; bases with no gene match: 6. In nucleotides, the CDR3 is TGTGCCAGCAGCGTACTAGCGGGAGGGGTGACCGATACGCAGTATTTT. It encodes CASSVLAGGVTDTQYF.

As concerns this clonotype: A much more abundant neighbour one base away suggests this may be a read error. This chain joins TRBV29-1 and TRBJ2-3; 8 bases fit TRBD1. The V gene's germline CDR1 is SQVTM and CDR2 ANQGSEA. The CDR3 spans 13 residues. The V gene end was trimmed by 1 base and the J gene end by 5 bases; junction bases not matched to a gene: 2. The CDR3 loop is CSVEVQGGDTQYF. The CDR3 DNA sequence: TGCAGCGTTGAAGTACAGGGGGGAGATACGCAGTATTTT.

The genes are TRBV18 and TRBJ2-3; no reliable D call. Trimming stripped 0 bases from V and 4 bases from J, with 11 bases between. Germline V gives CDR1 KGHSH, CDR2 LQKENI. This CDR3 region has 15 residues. CDR3 in DNA: TGTGCCAGCTCACCACCGGGAATCAAGGCAGATACGCAGTATTTT. As protein: CASSPPGIKADTQYF.

The genes are TRBV20-1 and TRBJ1-4; possibly TRBD1 for D (5 bases). V was clipped by 5 bases and J by 6 bases, with 16 bases between them. CDR1 and CDR2 from the germline V gene are DFQATT and SNEGSKA (reference sequence). The CDR3 sequence is 14 residues long. The CDR3 is CSAGIRTYDEKLFF. In nucleotides, the CDR3 is TGCAGTGCTGGAATAAGGACATACGATGAAAAACTGTTTTTT.

The J gene is TRBJ1-1, the V gene TRBV15; the D gene is possibly TRBD1 (5 bases). Germline CDR1 LNHNV, CDR2 YYDKDF (reference sequence). The CDR3 consists of 15 residues. V gave up 3 bases and J gave up 3 bases, with 14 bases separating them. Written as DNA, the CDR3 is TGTGCCACCAGCAGGGATAGGAGGGGCTACACTGAAGCTTTCTTT. This sequence encodes CATSRDRRGYTEAFF.

The sample holds a few counts of this clonotype. The chain recombines TRBV9 with TRBJ1-6, with a possible D match to TRBD1 (6 bases). V lost 6 bases to trimming and J lost 13 bases, with 23 bases between them. This CDR3 has 15 amino acids. The germline V gene has CDR1 SGDLS and CDR2 YYNGEE. CDR3 bases: TGTGCCAGCATCTCTCCGGGGGCGGGAAGAGGGCCCCTCCACTTT. It codes for CASISPGAGRGPLHF.

This clonotype was counted between two and nine times. The chain recombines TRBV20-1 with TRBJ1-5; possibly TRBD1 for D (6 bases). The germline gives CDR1 DFQATT, CDR2 SNEGSKA (reference sequence). This CDR3 region has 14 residues. Trimming pared 1 base from V and 5 bases from J, leaving 12 bases between. CDR3 in amino acids: CSARVMGGYQPQHF. DNA of the CDR3: TGCAGTGCTAGAGTAATGGGGGGCTATCAGCCCCAGCATTTT.

This clonotype turned up a few times. DNA for the CDR3: TGTGCCAGCAGTCCAGCGGGCTCTAGCAATCAGCCCCAGCATTTT. It encodes CASSPAGSSNQPQHF. The chain has TRBV12-3 or TRBV12-4 and TRBJ1-5; unclear D gene. The CDR3 spans 15 residues. V was trimmed by 5 bases and J by 0 bases, leaving 11 bases between them.

This clonotype was recorded many times. The V and J genes are TRBV12-3 or TRBV12-4 and TRBJ2-7; tentatively, D is TRBD1 or TRBD2 (5 bases each). V lost 8 bases to trimming and J lost 0 bases, with 11 bases between them. The CDR3 is 13 amino acids. CDR3 in DNA: TGTGCCAGCGAAGGGGCGGGCTCCTACGAGCAGTACTTC. Translation gives CASEGAGSYEQYF.